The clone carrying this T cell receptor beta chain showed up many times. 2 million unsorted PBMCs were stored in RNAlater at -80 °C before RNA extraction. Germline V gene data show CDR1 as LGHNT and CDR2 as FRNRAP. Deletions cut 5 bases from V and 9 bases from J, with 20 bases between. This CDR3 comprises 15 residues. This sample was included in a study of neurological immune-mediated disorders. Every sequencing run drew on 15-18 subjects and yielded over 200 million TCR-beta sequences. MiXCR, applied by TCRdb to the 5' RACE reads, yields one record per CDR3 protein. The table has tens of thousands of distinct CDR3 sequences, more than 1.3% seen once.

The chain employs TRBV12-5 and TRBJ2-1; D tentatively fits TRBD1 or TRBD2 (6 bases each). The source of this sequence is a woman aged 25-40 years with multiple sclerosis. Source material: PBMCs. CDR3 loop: CASGISGGFLGEQFF. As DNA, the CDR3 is TGTGCTAGTGGTATTTCCGGGGGCTTTCTGGGTGAGCAGTTCTTC.